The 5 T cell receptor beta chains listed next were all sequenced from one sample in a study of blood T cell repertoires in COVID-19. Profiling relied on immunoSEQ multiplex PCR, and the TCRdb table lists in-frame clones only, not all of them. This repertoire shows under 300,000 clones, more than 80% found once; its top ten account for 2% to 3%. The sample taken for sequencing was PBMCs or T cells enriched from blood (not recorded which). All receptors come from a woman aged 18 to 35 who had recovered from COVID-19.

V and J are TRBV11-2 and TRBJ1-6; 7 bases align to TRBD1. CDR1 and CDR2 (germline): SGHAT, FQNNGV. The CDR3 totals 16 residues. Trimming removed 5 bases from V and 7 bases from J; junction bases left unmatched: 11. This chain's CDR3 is CASSAAGGLSNSPLHF. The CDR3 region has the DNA TGTGCCAGCAGCGCCGCAGGGGGACTTTCCAATTCACCCCTCCACTTT.

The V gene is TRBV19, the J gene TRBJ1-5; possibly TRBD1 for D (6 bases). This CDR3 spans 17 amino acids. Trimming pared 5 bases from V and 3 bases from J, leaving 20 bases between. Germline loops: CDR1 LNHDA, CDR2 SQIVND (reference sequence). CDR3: CASSLFAGDTLNQPQHF. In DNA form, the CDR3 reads TGTGCCAGTAGTCTTTTCGCAGGGGATACCCTCAATCAGCCCCAGCATTTT. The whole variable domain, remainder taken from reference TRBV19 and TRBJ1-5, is DGGITQSPKYLFRKEGQNVTLSCEQNLNHDAMYWYRQDPGQGLRLIYYSQIVNDFQKGDIAEGYSVSREKKESFPLTVTSAQKNPTAFYLCASSLFAGDTLNQPQHFGDGTRLSIL.

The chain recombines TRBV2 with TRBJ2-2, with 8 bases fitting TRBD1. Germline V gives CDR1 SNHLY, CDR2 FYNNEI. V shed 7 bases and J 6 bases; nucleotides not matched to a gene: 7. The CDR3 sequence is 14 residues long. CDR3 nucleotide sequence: TGTGCCAGCACTCTGGACAGGGTAGCCGGGGAGCTGTTTTTT. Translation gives CASTLDRVAGELFF.

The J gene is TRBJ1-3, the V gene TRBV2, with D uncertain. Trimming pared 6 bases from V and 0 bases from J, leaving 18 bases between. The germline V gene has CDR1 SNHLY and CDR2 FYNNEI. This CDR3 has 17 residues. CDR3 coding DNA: TGTGCCAGCAGCCACCCGATTTCCACAGCCTCTGGAAACACCATATATTTT. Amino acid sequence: CASSHPISTASGNTIYF. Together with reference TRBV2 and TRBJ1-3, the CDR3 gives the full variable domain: EPEVTQTPSHQVTQMGQEVILRCVPISNHLYFYWYRQILGQKVEFLVSFYNNEISEKSEIFDDQFSVERPDGSNFTLKIRSTKLEDSAMYFCASSHPISTASGNTIYFGEGSWLTVV.

The CDR3 sequence: CASSRPSGTEAFF. CDR3 DNA: TGTGCCAGCAGCCGCCCATCGGGGACTGAAGCTTTCTTT. This chain connects TRBV6-5 to TRBJ1-1; D is uncertain. Germline V CDR1 and CDR2: MNHEY, SVGAGI. The CDR3 spans 13 residues. Between the trimmed V and J ends, which lost 6 bases and 5 bases, there was a span of 13 bases.